What follows describes a single T cell receptor (beta chain). What it binds is unknown. MiXCR, applied by TCRdb to the 5' RACE reads, yields one record per CDR3 protein. Altogether approximately 38,000 distinct CDR3 sequences are present, around 2.8% being singletons, with the ten largest covering around 4.5%. The sample is drawn from a study of CD8 T cells in ankylosing spondylitis. Study results and caveats: What appeared characteristic of ankylosing spondylitis blood was a TCR beta motif of about eight highly homologous variants.

Material: blood, either unsorted or a sorted T cell fraction (not recorded which). This clonotype was obtained from a male donor with ankylosing spondylitis or in good health (not recorded which).

CDR3 sequence reads: CASSPQGEYNEQFF. CDR3 nucleotide sequence: TGTGCCAGCAGCCCCCAGGGAGAATACAATGAGCAGTTCTTC. The chain joins TRBV9 to TRBJ2-1; D possibly matches TRBD1 or TRBD2 (5 bases each). CDR1 and CDR2 from the germline V gene are SGDLS and YYNGEE. The CDR3 is 14 residues long. The germline V and J ends were trimmed by 4 bases and 4 bases, with 12 bases remaining between them.